This T cell receptor beta chain was sequenced for a study of cytomegalovirus exposure and HLA in healthy donors. Study findings and constraints: It was in a later analysis that TCR association rates were seen to vary by HLA locus, highest for DRB1 and lowest for HLA-C. CMV antigen specificity was confirmed in vitro for three CMV-associated chains.

In its sample, this clone was seen once. Its antigen is as yet unknown. PCR used 60 Vbeta primers and 13 Jbeta primers. TCRdb's copy holds only in-frame clones and misses some; the assay was immunoSEQ multiplex PCR. The table records some 200,000 clones, about 85% of them present only once. What was sequenced was PBMCs. The TCR comes from a man aged 50-59 years in good health and CMV-seronegative.

The CDR3 sequence: CASSQGRLGETQYF. The CDR3 DNA reads as TGCGCCAGCAGCCAAGGGCGACTAGGGGAGACCCAGTACTTC. The genes are TRBV4-1 and TRBJ2-5, with D perhaps matching TRBD2 (6 bases). CDR1 is MGHRA and CDR2 is YSYEKL in the germline V gene. V gave up 1 base and J gave up 5 bases, with 11 bases separating them. This CDR3 comprises 14 residues.